One and the same sample provided the 2 T cell receptor beta chains below, sequenced in a study of cytomegalovirus exposure and HLA in healthy donors. Both 60 Vbeta primers and 13 Jbeta primers went into the PCR. The repertoire was sequenced with immunoSEQ multiplex PCR; TCRdb's copy has only in-frame clones and lacks some. Of 120,000 or so clones listed, about 10% were seen once; the top ten hold approximately 4.5%. Material for sequencing was PBMCs. Source of these receptors: a woman aged 18-29 years in good health and CMV-seropositive.

The chain links TRBV30 to TRBJ2-7; TRBD2 matches 9 bases. CDR3 size: 12 residues. Germline CDR1 GTSNPN, CDR2 SVGIG (reference sequence). V dropped 4 bases and J dropped 2; count of bases not matched to a gene: 0. The CDR3 DNA sequence: TGTGCCTGGACTAGCGGGGCCTACGAGCAGTACTTC. Translating it yields CAWTSGAYEQYF. Combining the CDR3 with reference TRBV30 and TRBJ2-7 gives the whole variable domain SQTIHQWPATLVQPVGSPLSLECTVEGTSNPNLYWYRQAAGRGLQLLFYSVGIGQISSEVPQNLSASRPQDRQFILSSKKLLLSDSGFYLCAWTSGAYEQYFGPGTRLTVT.

This clone was observed a few times. The rearrangement links TRBV5-1 to TRBJ2-3, with D possibly being TRBD2 (5 bases). The CDR3 runs 13 residues. V lost 5 bases and J 5 bases, leaving 12 bases between the germline ends. Germline V gene data show CDR1 as SGHRS and CDR2 as YFSETQ. The CDR3 region has the DNA TGCGCCAGCAGTGGGGAGTTCGTAGATACGCAGTATTTT. Its protein is CASSGEFVDTQYF.